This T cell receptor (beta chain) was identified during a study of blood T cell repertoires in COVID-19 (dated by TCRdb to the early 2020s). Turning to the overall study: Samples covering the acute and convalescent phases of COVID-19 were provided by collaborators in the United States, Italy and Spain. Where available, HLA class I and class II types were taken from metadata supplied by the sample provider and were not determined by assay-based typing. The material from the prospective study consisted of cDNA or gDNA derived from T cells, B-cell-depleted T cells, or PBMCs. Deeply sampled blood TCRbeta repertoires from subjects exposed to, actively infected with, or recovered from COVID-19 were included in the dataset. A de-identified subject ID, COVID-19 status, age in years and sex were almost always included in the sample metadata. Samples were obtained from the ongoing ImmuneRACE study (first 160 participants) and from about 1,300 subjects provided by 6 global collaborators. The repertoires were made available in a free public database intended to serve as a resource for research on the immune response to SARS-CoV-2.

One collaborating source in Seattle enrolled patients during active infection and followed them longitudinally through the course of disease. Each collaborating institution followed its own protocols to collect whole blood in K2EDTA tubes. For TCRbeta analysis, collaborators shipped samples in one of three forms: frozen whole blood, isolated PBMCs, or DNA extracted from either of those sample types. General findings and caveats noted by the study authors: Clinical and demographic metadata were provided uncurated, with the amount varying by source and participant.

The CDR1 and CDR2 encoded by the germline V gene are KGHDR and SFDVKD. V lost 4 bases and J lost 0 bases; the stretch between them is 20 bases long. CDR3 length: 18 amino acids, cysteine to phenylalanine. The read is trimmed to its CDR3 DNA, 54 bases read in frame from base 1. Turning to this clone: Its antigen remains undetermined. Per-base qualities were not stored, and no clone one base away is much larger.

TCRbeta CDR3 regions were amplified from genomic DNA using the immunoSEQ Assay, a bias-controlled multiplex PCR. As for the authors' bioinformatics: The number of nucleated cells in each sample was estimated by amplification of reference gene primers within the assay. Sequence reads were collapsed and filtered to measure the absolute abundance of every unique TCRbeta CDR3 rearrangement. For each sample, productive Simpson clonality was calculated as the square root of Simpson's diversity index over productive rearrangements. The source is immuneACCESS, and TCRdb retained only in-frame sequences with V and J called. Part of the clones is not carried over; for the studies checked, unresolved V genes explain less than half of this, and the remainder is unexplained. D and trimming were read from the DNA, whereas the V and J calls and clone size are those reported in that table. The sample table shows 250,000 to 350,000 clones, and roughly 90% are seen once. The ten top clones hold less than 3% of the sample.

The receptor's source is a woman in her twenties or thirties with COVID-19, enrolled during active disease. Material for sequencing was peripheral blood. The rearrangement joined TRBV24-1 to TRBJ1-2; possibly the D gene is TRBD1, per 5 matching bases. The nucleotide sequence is TGTGCCACCAGTGACTCCGACAGCCTAATCATTTCTAACTATGGCTACACCTTC. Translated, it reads CATSDSDSLIISNYGYTF.